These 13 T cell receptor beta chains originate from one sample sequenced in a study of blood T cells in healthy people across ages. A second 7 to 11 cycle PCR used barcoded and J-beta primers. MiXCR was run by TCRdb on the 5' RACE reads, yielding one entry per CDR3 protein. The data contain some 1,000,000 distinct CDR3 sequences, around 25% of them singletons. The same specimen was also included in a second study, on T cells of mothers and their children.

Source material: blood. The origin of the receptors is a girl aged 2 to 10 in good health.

The CDR3 DNA sequence: TGTGCCAGCAGCTCAAGGCCAACCCAAGAGACCCAGTACTTC. Amino acids: CASSSRPTQETQYF. V usage is TRBV11-2 and J usage is TRBJ2-5; D remains ambiguous. Germline CDR1 SGHAT, CDR2 FQNNGV. The V end lost 4 bases, the J end lost 1 base, and 10 bases lay between the germline ends. The CDR3 loop spans 14 amino acids.

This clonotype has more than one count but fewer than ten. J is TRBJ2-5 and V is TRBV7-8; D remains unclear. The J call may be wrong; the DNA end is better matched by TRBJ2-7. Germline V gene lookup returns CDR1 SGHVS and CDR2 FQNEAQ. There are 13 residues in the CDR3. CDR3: CASSNPLRLEQYF. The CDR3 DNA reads TGTGCCAGCAGCAACCCCCTCCGACTCGAGCAGTACTTC.

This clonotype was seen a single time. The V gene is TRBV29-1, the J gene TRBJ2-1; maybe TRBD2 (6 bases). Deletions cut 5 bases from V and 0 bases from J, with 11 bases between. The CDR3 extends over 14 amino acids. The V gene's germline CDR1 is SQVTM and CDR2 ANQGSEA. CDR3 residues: CSVLAGSSYNEQFF. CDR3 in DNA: TGCAGCGTTTTGGCGGGAAGCTCCTACAATGAGCAGTTCTTC.

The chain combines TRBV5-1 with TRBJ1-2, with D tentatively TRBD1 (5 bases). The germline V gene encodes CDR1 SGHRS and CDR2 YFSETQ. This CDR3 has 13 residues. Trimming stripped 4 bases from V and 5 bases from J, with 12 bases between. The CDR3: CASSEGMIYGYTF. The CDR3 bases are TGCGCCAGCAGCGAGGGGATGATATATGGCTACACCTTC.

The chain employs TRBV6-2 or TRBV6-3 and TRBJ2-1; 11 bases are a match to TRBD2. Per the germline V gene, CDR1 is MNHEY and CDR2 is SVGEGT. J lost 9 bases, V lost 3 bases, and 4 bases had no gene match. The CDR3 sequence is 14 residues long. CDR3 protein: CASSYSGGASEQFF. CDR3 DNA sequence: TGTGCCAGCAGTTATAGCGGGGGGGCGAGTGAGCAGTTCTTC.

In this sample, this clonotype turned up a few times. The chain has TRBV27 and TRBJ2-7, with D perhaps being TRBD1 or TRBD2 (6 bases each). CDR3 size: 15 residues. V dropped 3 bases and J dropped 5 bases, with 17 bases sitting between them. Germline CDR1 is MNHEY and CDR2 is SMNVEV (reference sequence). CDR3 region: CASSFLGGAGDEQYF. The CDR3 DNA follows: TGTGCCAGCAGTTTCCTTGGAGGGGCAGGGGACGAGCAGTACTTC.

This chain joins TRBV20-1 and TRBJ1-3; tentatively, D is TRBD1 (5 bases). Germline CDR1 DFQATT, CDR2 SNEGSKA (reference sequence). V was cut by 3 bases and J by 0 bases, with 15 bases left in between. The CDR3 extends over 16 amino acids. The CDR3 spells CSASWPGQGSGNTIYF. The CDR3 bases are TGCAGTGCTAGCTGGCCGGGGCAGGGCTCTGGAAACACCATATATTTT.

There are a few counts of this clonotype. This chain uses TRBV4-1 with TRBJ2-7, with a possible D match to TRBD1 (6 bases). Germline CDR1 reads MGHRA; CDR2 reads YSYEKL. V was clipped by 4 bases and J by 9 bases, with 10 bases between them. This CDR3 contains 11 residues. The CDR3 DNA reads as TGCGCCAGCAGCCCAGGGGTTGGGCAGTACTTC. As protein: CASSPGVGQYF.

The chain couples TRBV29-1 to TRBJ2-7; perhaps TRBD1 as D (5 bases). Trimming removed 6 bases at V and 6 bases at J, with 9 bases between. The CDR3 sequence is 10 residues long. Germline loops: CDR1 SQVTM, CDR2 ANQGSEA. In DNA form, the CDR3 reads TGCAGCGTCAGGGAATTCGAGCAGTACTTC. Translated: CSVREFEQYF.

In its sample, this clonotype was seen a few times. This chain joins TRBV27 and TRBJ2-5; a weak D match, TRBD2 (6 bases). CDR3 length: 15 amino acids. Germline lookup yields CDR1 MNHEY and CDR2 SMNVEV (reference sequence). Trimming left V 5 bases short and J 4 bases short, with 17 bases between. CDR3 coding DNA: TGTGCCAGCAGTCCGTATATGGGGGGAGGAGAGACCCAGTACTTC. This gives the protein CASSPYMGGGETQYF.

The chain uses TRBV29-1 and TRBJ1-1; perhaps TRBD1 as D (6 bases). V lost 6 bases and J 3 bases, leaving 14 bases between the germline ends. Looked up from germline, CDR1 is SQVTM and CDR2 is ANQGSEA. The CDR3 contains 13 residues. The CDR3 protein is CSVPRGGDTEAFF. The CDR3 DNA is TGCAGCGTGCCCAGGGGAGGGGACACTGAAGCTTTCTTT.

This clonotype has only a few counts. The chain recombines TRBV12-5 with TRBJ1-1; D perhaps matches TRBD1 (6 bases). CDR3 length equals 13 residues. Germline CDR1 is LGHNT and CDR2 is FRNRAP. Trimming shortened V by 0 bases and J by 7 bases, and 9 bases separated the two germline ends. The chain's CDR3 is CASGLVAGVEAFF. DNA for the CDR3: TGTGCTAGTGGTTTGGTGGCAGGGGTTGAAGCTTTCTTT.

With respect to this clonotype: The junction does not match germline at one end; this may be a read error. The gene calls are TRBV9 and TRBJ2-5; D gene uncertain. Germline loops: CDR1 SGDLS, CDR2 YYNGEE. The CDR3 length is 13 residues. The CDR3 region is CASSVASEETQHF. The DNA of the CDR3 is TGTGCCAGCAGCGTAGCTTCCGAAGAGACCCAGCACTTC.